What follows is one T cell receptor (beta chain) and its context. The data originate from a study of blood T cell repertoires in COVID-19. The germline CDR1 and CDR2 sequences are SGHRS and YFSETQ. The ends lost 3 bases at V and 8 bases at J; junction bases unmatched: 7. The CDR3 extends over 15 amino acids. Profiled with immunoSEQ multiplex PCR; TCRdb holds only in-frame clones, not every one. This sample has about 210,000 clones, with 84% found just once. The source is a woman aged 80 or older with COVID-19, enrolled during active disease. The rearrangement uses TRBV5-1 and TRBJ1-6; TRBD1 matches 8 bases. The sample consisted of peripheral blood. CDR3 sequence (DNA): TGCGCCAGCAGCTATGGGACAGGTAGCGATTCACCCCTCCACTTT. It translates to CASSYGTGSDSPLHF.